This TCR beta chain appears in the sequencing data of a study of CD8 T cells in Susac syndrome. RNA totalling roughly 0.45 to 1 ug underwent reverse transcription with random hexamers. TCRdb ran MiXCR on the immunoSEQ multiplex PCR reads and lists one entry per CDR3 protein. Among around 71,000 distinct CDR3 sequences listed, roughly 93% were seen once. Negative isolation yielded CD8+ and CD4+ T cells; FACS enriched TEMRA cells. This TCR was recovered from a human donor with Susac syndrome. The sequencing input was CD4+ T cells from PBMCs.

CDR3 region: CASSQEGVAKNIQYF. The CDR3 bases are TGTGCCAGCAGCCAGGAGGGGGTAGCCAAAAACATTCAGTACTTC. This sequence joins TRBV11-2 and TRBJ2-4; perhaps D is TRBD1 or TRBD2 (6 bases each). The CDR3 loop spans 15 amino acids. V lost 5 bases, J lost 0 bases, and 11 bases lay in between. Per the germline V gene, CDR1 is SGHAT and CDR2 is FQNNGV.